The clone carrying this T cell receptor (beta chain) has ten or more counts. This sample stems from a study of regulatory T cells in long-lasting Graves disease. Documented time point: newly diagnosed GD, antithyroid drugs for less than 3 months. Preparation of the TCR library used RNA extracted from PBMCs. Library construction for TCR beta used iRepertoire HTBI primers and Arm-PCR of CDR3 regions. TCRdb redid the calling of the multiplex PCR reads with MiXCR, one entry per CDR3 protein. The sample carries around 470,000 distinct CDR3 sequences, 11% to 15% recorded once. Germline CDR1 is MNHEY and CDR2 is SMNVEV (reference sequence). The CDR3 extends over 13 amino acids. Trimming stripped 1 base from V and 2 bases from J, with 5 bases between. These sequences were also reported in another study, on T cells in Graves' hyperthyroidism and ophthalmopathy. From that second work: Uncontrolled infection, other autoimmune disease, pregnancy or lactation led to exclusion. Primed by the HTBI set, a first-round RT-PCR was run on the TCR CDR3. Blood also showed most of the thyroid clonotypes that were expanded above 0.001. Ophthalmopathy and stable hyperthyroidism were separated by a 13 V-J model.

Specimen: peripheral blood mononuclear cells (PBMCs), collected at new diagnosis, from a patient treated with antithyroid drugs. This chain joins TRBV27 and TRBJ2-5; no reliable D call. This TCR was recovered from a woman in her fifties or sixties with Graves disease. DNA for the CDR3: TGTGCCAGCAGTTTATTACCACAAGAGACCCAGTACTTC. Amino acids: CASSLLPQETQYF.